The 18 T cell receptor beta chains below all came from one sample that was sequenced in a study of regulatory T cells in long-lasting Graves disease. TCR beta libraries were built with iRepertoire HTBI primers and Arm-PCR of CDR3 regions. TCRdb re-called the multiplex PCR reads with MiXCR, one entry per CDR3 protein. The data hold about 470,000 distinct CDR3 sequences, with about 20% observed a single time. Specified time point: persistent/refractory GD, antithyroid drugs over 5 years with positive TRAb. The TCR library was made from RNA extracted from PBMCs. The material sequenced was peripheral blood mononuclear cells (PBMCs), taken when the disease was refractory, from a patient treated with antithyroid drugs. The receptors were sampled from a female donor with Graves disease.

The CDR3 is CASRPTGGNNSPLHF. The CDR3 DNA follows: TGTGCCAGCAGGCCTACAGGAGGTAATAATTCACCCCTCCACTTT. The chain links TRBV6-1 to TRBJ1-6; weak D call: TRBD1 (5 bases). The CDR3 extends over 15 amino acids. From germline, CDR1 is MNHNS and CDR2 SASEGT. V dropped 6 bases and J dropped 5 bases, with 14 bases sitting between them.

This chain joins TRBV11-2 and TRBJ2-3; no clear D gene. Trimming cost V 2 bases and J 5 bases, with 5 bases left between them. The CDR3 is made up of 12 amino acids. The germline V gene has CDR1 SGHAT and CDR2 FQNNGV. The CDR3 bases are TGTGCCAGCAGCTTACCGGGAGATACGCAGTATTTT. Translated, it gives CASSLPGDTQYF.

V and J are TRBV9 and TRBJ1-2; a possible D gene is TRBD1 (6 bases). Germline V gene lookup returns CDR1 SGDLS and CDR2 YYNGEE. The CDR3 is 14 amino acids. The germline V and J ends were trimmed by 6 bases and 3 bases, with 15 bases remaining between them. The CDR3 DNA is TGTGCCAGCACCAAAACCAGGGGCGACTATGGCTACACCTTC. It translates to CASTKTRGDYGYTF.

Worth noting for this clonotype: At one of its ends the junction is not consistent with the germline gene, which may arise from a read error. The chain couples TRBV29-1 to TRBJ1-1; 7 positions agree with TRBD1. Germline V gene sequence: CDR1 SQVTM, CDR2 ANQGSEA. The CDR3 loop spans 13 amino acids. CDR3 loop: CSGSGTANTEALF. The CDR3 DNA is TGCAGCGGTTCCGGGACAGCGAACACTGAAGCTCTCTTT.

Notes on this clonotype: A much larger clone lies one base from this, so it may be a read error. J is TRBJ2-2 and V is TRBV6-4, with D tentatively TRBD2 (5 bases). Germline CDR1 and CDR2: MRHNA and SNTAGT. The CDR3 consists of 13 residues. As DNA, the CDR3 is TGTGCCAGCAGTTACTCAGTTACCGGGGATCTGTTTTTT. Residues: CASSYSVTGDLFF.

This clonotype was recorded at least ten times. The J gene is TRBJ1-5, the V gene TRBV6-2 or TRBV6-3; D gene uncertain. V lost 0 bases, J lost 4 bases, and 10 bases lay in between. The germline CDR1 and CDR2 sequences are MNHEY and SVGEGT. The CDR3 length is 15 residues. CDR3 residues: CASSYSKGLNQPQHF. The CDR3 bases are TGTGCCAGCAGTTACTCAAAGGGCTTAAATCAGCCCCAGCATTTT.

This clonotype has a handful of counts. The rearrangement joins TRBV19 to TRBJ2-1, with 9 bases matching TRBD2. V trimming: 10 bases; J trimming: 0 bases; junction bases outside the gene matches: 7. This CDR3 has 15 amino acids. Germline V gives CDR1 LNHDA, CDR2 SQIVND (reference sequence). CDR3 DNA sequence: TGTGCCACTAAGCGGGAGGTGAGCTCCTACAATGAGCAGTTCTTC. Translation: CATKREVSSYNEQFF.

This clonotype has just a few counts. The chain uses TRBV27 and TRBJ2-1; D may be TRBD2 (5 bases). The ends were cut back, 6 bases at V and 0 bases at J, with 15 bases in the middle. The V gene's germline CDR1 is MNHEY and CDR2 SMNVEV (reference sequence). The CDR3 is 16 residues long. DNA of the CDR3: TGTGCCAGCAGGAGAGGGCCCTACTCCTCCTACAATGAGCAGTTCTTC. Its protein is CASRRGPYSSYNEQFF.

This clonotype showed up just a few times. The chain has TRBV29-1 and TRBJ2-2; 14 bases match TRBD2. CDR1 and CDR2 (germline): SQVTM, ANQGSEA. The V segment lost 7 bases and the J segment 7 bases; nucleotides outside the gene matches: 11. CDR3 length: 16 amino acids. CDR3 nucleotide sequence: TGCAGCGGGGGGGGACTAGCGGGAGTCGGGATCGGGGAGCTGTTTTTT. It specifies CSGGGLAGVGIGELFF.

This chain joins TRBV27 and TRBJ1-5; 8 bases are shared with TRBD1. Germline-derived CDR1 and CDR2 are MNHEY and SMNVEV (reference sequence). The CDR3 is 14 amino acids. With V trimmed by 8 bases and J by 7 bases, 10 bases remained unmatched. For the CDR3, the DNA is TGTGCCAGCCGTAAAACAGGGGGAGTACAGCCCCAGCATTTT. It is translated as CASRKTGGVQPQHF.

This clonotype appeared many times. The V call is TRBV6-1, the J call TRBJ2-7, with TRBD1 matching 9 bases. Trimming cost V 4 bases and J 2 bases; bases outside gene matches: 9. CDR1 and CDR2 (germline): MNHNS, SASEGT. There are 16 residues in the CDR3. CDR3: CASSVEAGQGAYEQYF. In DNA form, the CDR3 reads TGTGCCAGCAGTGTAGAAGCGGGACAGGGTGCCTACGAGCAGTACTTC.

This clonotype was detected many times. The chain is built from TRBV28 and TRBJ2-7; the match to TRBD1 covers 7 bases. CDR1 is MDHEN, CDR2 SYDVKM, per germline. This CDR3 comprises 16 residues. V lost 1 base and J lost 0; bases outside the gene matches: 6. As DNA, the CDR3 is TGTGCCAGCAGTTTATCAATAAGGGACAGCTCCTACGAGCAGTACTTC. This translates into CASSLSIRDSSYEQYF.

The rearrangement joins TRBV6-1 to TRBJ2-7, with no clear D. The ends were cut back, 6 bases at V and 3 bases at J, with 9 bases in the middle. There are 12 residues in the CDR3. Per the germline V gene, CDR1 is MNHNS and CDR2 is SASEGT. CDR3 residues: CASSDRYYEQYF. In DNA, the CDR3 is TGTGCCAGCAGCGACCGGTACTACGAGCAGTACTTC.

This sequence joins TRBV6-5 and TRBJ2-2; maybe TRBD2 (5 bases). Germline CDR1 reads MNHEY; CDR2 reads SVGAGI. Deletions cut 1 base from V and 5 bases from J, with 8 bases between. The CDR3 runs to 14 residues. This CDR3 is CASSYFRGTGELFF. The CDR3 DNA reads TGTGCCAGCAGTTACTTCCGAGGGACCGGGGAGCTGTTTTTT.

The count of this clonotype is one. The chain has TRBV28 and TRBJ2-3; maybe TRBD1 (5 bases). Germline CDR1 MDHEN, CDR2 SYDVKM. V was shortened by 3 bases and J by 2 bases, with 15 bases between the two germline ends. The CDR3 is 16 amino acids. The CDR3, as DNA: TGTGCCAGCAGTTTTTATCAGGGTTCGTACACAGATACGCAGTATTTT. It specifies CASSFYQGSYTDTQYF.

This clonotype was recorded many times. This sequence joins TRBV12-3 or TRBV12-4 and TRBJ2-5; D not certain. V lost 6 bases, J lost 5 bases, and 4 bases lay in between. CDR3 length equals 10 residues. The CDR3 DNA sequence: TGTGCCAGCAGAGGGGAGACCCAGTACTTC. As protein: CASRGETQYF.

This clonotype was counted many times. This rearrangement joins TRBV30 to TRBJ1-6, with 9 bases fitting TRBD1. Germline loops: CDR1 GTSNPN, CDR2 SVGIG (reference sequence). Trimming at V came to 8 bases and at J to 8 bases, leaving 7 bases not matched to a gene. This CDR3 is 13 amino acids long. CDR3 sequence: CAGGQGRDSPLHF. CDR3 DNA sequence: TGTGCCGGGGGACAGGGACGGGATTCACCCCTCCACTTT.

The chain links TRBV20-1 to TRBJ2-1; 10 bases match TRBD2. Germline V gene sequence: CDR1 DFQATT, CDR2 SNEGSKA (reference sequence). The CDR3 contains 14 residues. The V gene end was trimmed by 6 bases and the J gene end by 4 bases; junction bases not matched to a gene: 6. In DNA form, the CDR3 reads TGCAGTGCGGGGACTAGCGAAATATACAATGAGCAGTTCTTC. It codes for CSAGTSEIYNEQFF.